The rows below give T cell receptor beta chains drawn from one sample of a study of T cell repertoires in cytomegalovirus infection. TCRdb re-called the reads through MiXCR, storing one row per CDR3 protein. The table lists approximately 730,000 distinct CDR3 sequences, roughly 29% of them singletons, with around 13% in the top ten. Their cognate antigens are unknown. The sequenced sample was cultured CD8+ T cells from PBMCs, obtained from culture after CMV antigen stimulation. Source of these receptors: a human donor in good health (CMV status not recorded). Some clones in this sample may be carry-over from other donors' samples. Both conserved end residues are part of each CDR3. The D gene is left open where the match is weak. Rows give clone size only sometimes, using once, few, many, or a class for an expanded clone.

TGTGCCAGTAGCCGAATCCGAGACAGAGATCAGCCCCAGCATTTT,CASSRIRDRDQPQHF,TRBJ1-5,NA,TRBV19,NA
TGCGCCAGCAGCCAAGCGCTAGCGGGGGGGCCGGGTGAGCAGTTCTTC,CASSQALAGGPGEQFF,TRBJ2-1,few,TRBV4-1,TRBD2
TGTGCCAGCAGCCTGGGACAGAACTACGAGCAGTACTTC,CASSLGQNYEQYF,TRBJ2-7,many,TRBV7-6,TRBD1
TGTGCCAGCAGCAGCCTAGGGGTCAGCTCCTACAATGAGCAGTTCTTC,CASSSLGVSSYNEQFF,TRBJ2-1,many,TRBV7-6,NA
TGTGCCAGCAGTGATAGGGTCATGAACACTGAAGCTTTCTTT,CASSDRVMNTEAFF,TRBJ1-1,NA,TRBV25-1,NA
TGTGCCAGCACCTCCCTCGGGACAGGCTATAATGAAAAACTGTTTTTT,CASTSLGTGYNEKLFF,TRBJ1-4,few,TRBV28,TRBD1
TGTGCCAGCAGCGTACAGGGTCTGTATAGCAATCAGCCCCAGCATTTT,CASSVQGLYSNQPQHF,TRBJ1-5,few,TRBV7-8,NA
TGTGCCAGCAGCTTGGAAGGAAGCACAGATACGCAGTATTTT,CASSLEGSTDTQYF,TRBJ2-3,many,TRBV7-2,NA
TGTGCCAGCAGTGGGACACCAGGCTACACCTTC,CASSGTPGYTF,TRBJ1-2,NA,TRBV2,NA
TGTGCCAGCAGTACCGGGACAGGGGTTATGGCTGAAGCTTTCTTT,CASSTGTGVMAEAFF,TRBJ1-1,few,TRBV12-3/TRBV12-4,TRBD1
TGTGCCAGCAGTGACTCCCTGGTGGGTCTTAGCGGTGAGCAGTTCTTC,CASSDSLVGLSGEQFF,TRBJ2-1,few,TRBV6-4,NA
TGTGCCAGCGCCTTCGGGTTGAACACTGAAGCTTTCTTT,CASAFGLNTEAFF,TRBJ1-1,many,TRBV7-2,NA
TGTGCCAGCAGTCTGGGGGAGGTAGGGACCCAGTACTTC,CASSLGEVGTQYF,TRBJ2-5,few,TRBV12-3/TRBV12-4,NA
TGCAGTGCTACCCCCGTAGGGGACTACAATGAGCAGTTCTTC,CSATPVGDYNEQFF,TRBJ2-1,NA,TRBV20-1,NA
TGTGCCAGCAGCCCCACCCAGTCAGGCCGGTGGACTGAAGCTTTCTTT,CASSPTQSGRWTEAFF,TRBJ1-1,many,TRBV7-9,NA
TGTGCCAGCAGGGTCGGGGGGGCCTTTGAGACCCAGTACTTC,CASRVGGAFETQYF,TRBJ2-5,NA,TRBV12-3/TRBV12-4,TRBD2
TGTGCCAGTAGTTTGCAACTGACAGGGGCATGGAACACTGAAGCTTTCTTT,CASSLQLTGAWNTEAFF,TRBJ1-1,NA,TRBV19,TRBD1
TGTGCCAGCAGCTTCCGAGGGCACACGAACACTGAAGCTTTCTTT,CASSFRGHTNTEAFF,TRBJ1-1,NA,TRBV9,NA
TGTGCCAGCAGCTTATCTGGGGGCGCTTTTAACACTGAAGCTTTCTTT,CASSLSGGAFNTEAFF,TRBJ1-1,NA,TRBV7-3,NA
TGTGCCAGCAGTCTCCGGACAACTCACCCCCGGGGCTACACCTTC,CASSLRTTHPRGYTF,TRBJ1-2,NA,TRBV28,NA
TGTGCCAGCAGCTCCTCCTCCAGGGGGTCACACCAAGAGACCCAGTACTTC,CASSSSSRGSHQETQYF,TRBJ2-5,few,TRBV7-9,TRBD1
TGTGCCAGCAGTTACTCGAATTCGAGGTTCGAGCAGTACTTC,CASSYSNSRFEQYF,TRBJ2-7,NA,TRBV6-2/TRBV6-3,NA
TGTGCCAGCGGTACCAGCAAAATGGGACAGACATACAATGAGCAGTTCTTC,CASGTSKMGQTYNEQFF,TRBJ2-1,NA,TRBV2,TRBD1
TGTGCCAGCAGCTCAGGGGGCGTGGGTCAGCCCCAGCATTTT,CASSSGGVGQPQHF,TRBJ1-5,NA,TRBV7-9,TRBD1
TGTGCCAGCAGTTATACCGTATTGGCCGGACAGTCCCACATGAACACTGAAGCTTTCTTT,CASSYTVLAGQSHMNTEAFF,TRBJ1-1,few,TRBV12-3/TRBV12-4,NA
TGTGCCAGCAGTGGCAGGGTTTCCTACAATGAGCAGTTCTTC,CASSGRVSYNEQFF,TRBJ2-1,few,TRBV6-5,NA
TGTGCCAGCAGCTACGATCGTCCGGGACAGGGGAACAAAGCTTTCTTT,CASSYDRPGQGNKAFF,TRBJ1-1,NA,TRBV6-6,TRBD1
TGTGCCAGCAGTCCCTACGGGTATGAGCAGTTCTTC,CASSPYGYEQFF,TRBJ2-1,NA,TRBV12-3/TRBV12-4,NA
TGTGCCAGCAGTTTTCCAGGACTAGCGGGGGGCATCGGCTCCTACAATGAGCAGTTCTTC,CASSFPGLAGGIGSYNEQFF,TRBJ2-1,NA,TRBV27,TRBD2
TGTGCCAGCAGCCCGGACCCTCCCGAGACCCAGTACTTC,CASSPDPPETQYF,TRBJ2-5,few,TRBV28,NA
TGTGCCAGCAGTTTACTTGGTCAGGGGATTAATGGCTACACCTTC,CASSLLGQGINGYTF,TRBJ1-2,few,TRBV27,NA
TGTGCCAGCAGTTACTTGAGAGTCGGAGGTATTGATAGCAATCAGCCCCAGCATTTT,CASSYLRVGGIDSNQPQHF,TRBJ1-5,NA,TRBV6-2/TRBV6-3,NA
TGCGCCAGCAGCCAAGAAGGAGCTCTGGGACTGTTTTTT,CASSQEGALGLFF,TRBJ1-4,few,TRBV4-1,NA
TGTGCCAGTTCGGACGGGGCTCGGAATGAGCAGTTCTTC,CASSDGARNEQFF,TRBJ2-1,NA,TRBV19,NA
TGTGCCAGCAGGGACGGATTGAACACTGAAGCTTTCTTT,CASRDGLNTEAFF,TRBJ1-1,many,TRBV27,NA
TGTGCCAGCAGCGACGGACAGCAAGAGACCCAGTACTTC,CASSDGQQETQYF,TRBJ2-5,NA,TRBV9,NA
TGTGCCAGCAGCTTTCGACCGGCGGTCCTGGAGACCCAGTACTTC,CASSFRPAVLETQYF,TRBJ2-5,NA,TRBV6-9,NA
TGTGCCACCTCCGTCGGTTCCTACGAGCAGTACTTC,CATSVGSYEQYF,TRBJ2-7,NA,TRBV25-1,NA
TGTGCCAGCAGTTCTACTGACAGGGGGCTCTATGGCTACACCTTC,CASSSTDRGLYGYTF,TRBJ1-2,NA,TRBV28,TRBD1
TGTGCCAGCAGCTACCTGAGGGGGGACGCCATGAACACTGAAGCTTTCTTT,CASSYLRGDAMNTEAFF,TRBJ1-1,few,TRBV13,NA
TGTGCCAGCACCAAGGGGTTTCAAGAGACCCAGTACTTC,CASTKGFQETQYF,TRBJ2-5,NA,TRBV6-2/TRBV6-3,NA
TGTGCCAGTAGTATCTCTGTCACTAACACTGAAGCTTTCTTT,CASSISVTNTEAFF,TRBJ1-1,few,TRBV19,NA
TGTGCCAGCACCTACCCTAGCGCTGGAAACACCATATATTTT,CASTYPSAGNTIYF,TRBJ1-3,NA,TRBV7-9,NA
TGTGCCAGCAGCGGAACAGGCTTTTCTGCCAATGAGCAGTTCTTC,CASSGTGFSANEQFF,TRBJ2-1,few,TRBV7-6,NA
TGTGCCACACGACCGGGACAGGGGATGGAAGAGACCCAGTACTTC,CATRPGQGMEETQYF,TRBJ2-5,few,TRBV10-3,TRBD1
TGTGCCAGCAATAAAATCACCAACGGCTACAATGAGCAGTTCTTC,CASNKITNGYNEQFF,TRBJ2-1,few,TRBV2,NA